This T cell receptor (beta chain) was sequenced in a study of T cell responses to AZD1222 COVID-19 vaccine. Data came from immunoSEQ multiplex PCR; TCRdb stores just in-frame clones and leaves some out. The table lists around 140,000 clones, 85% to 90% of them singletons, with about 1.5% in the top ten. Findings and caveats of the study: Sampled repertoires all dated from after the peak T cell response. Epitopes outside B.1.351 and B.1.1.7 mutated regions reportedly drew nearly half of spike TCRs. Baseline serostatus was positive in only six AZD1222 recipients. Donors were chiefly white British, with a greater number of females, and clonal diversity was perhaps underestimated.

To note about this clone: Its target is not known.

The sample consisted of peripheral blood, taken on day 0 of AZD1222 vaccination. The sequence derives from an adult in good health.

CDR3 loop: CAVGWNPGHRPGQPQHF. CDR3 sequence (DNA): TGTGCCGTCGGTTGGAACCCGGGACACCGGCCAGGGCAGCCCCAGCATTTT. The rearrangement joins TRBV10-3 to TRBJ1-5, with D possibly TRBD1 on 6 matching bases. Germline V gene lookup returns CDR1 ENHRY and CDR2 SYGVKD. The CDR3 contains 17 residues. The V end was cut by 11 bases, the J end by 7 bases, with 30 bases between.